What follows are 21 T cell receptor beta chains derived from one specimen sequenced in a study of T cell repertoires in cytomegalovirus infection. Using its own MiXCR run on the reads, TCRdb lists one record per CDR3 protein. This sample has about 570,000 distinct CDR3 sequences; around 40% occur once, and the top ten carry 48%. These TCRs' antigens remain unknown. The specimen was cultured PBMCs, collected from culture after CMV antigen stimulation. Receptors originate from a human donor in good health (CMV status not recorded). Some clones in this sample may be carry-over from other donors' samples.

The genes are TRBV6-2 or TRBV6-3 and TRBJ2-7, with D perhaps TRBD1 (6 bases). CDR1 and CDR2 (germline): MNHEY, SVGEGT. The CDR3 covers 13 residues. The V and J ends lost 6 bases and 1 base respectively, with 10 bases between them. CDR3 protein: CASRQGASYEQYF. DNA for the CDR3: TGTGCCAGCAGACAGGGCGCTTCCTACGAGCAGTACTTC.

The rearrangement joins TRBV29-1 to TRBJ1-2; no reliable D call. Trimming stripped 4 bases from V and 3 bases from J, with 6 bases between. Germline V gives CDR1 SQVTM, CDR2 ANQGSEA. The CDR3 has 11 amino acids. The CDR3 bases are TGCAGCGTTGCGGGATACTATGGCTACACCTTC. This translates into CSVAGYYGYTF.

This chain joins TRBV7-2 and TRBJ2-1; D may be TRBD2 (6 bases). V dropped 5 bases and J dropped 10 bases, with 30 bases sitting between them. Germline CDR1 is SGHTA and CDR2 is FQGNSA. The CDR3 loop spans 18 amino acids. The CDR3 DNA is TGTGCCAGCAGCCTCGCCTACCTCGGGACTCCGGGTTTCGACGAGCAGTTCTTC. Protein sequence: CASSLAYLGTPGFDEQFF.

This clonotype was recorded a few times. The chain couples TRBV7-1 to TRBJ1-1; tentatively, D is TRBD1 (5 bases). TRBV7-1 is an open reading frame whose function is uncertain. V lost 5 bases and J lost 1, with 17 bases in between. This CDR3 contains 16 residues. The chain's CDR3 is CASSASRVAANTEAFF. The CDR3 DNA sequence: TGTGCCAGCAGCGCGAGCAGGGTCGCGGCGAACACTGAAGCTTTCTTT.

The chain uses TRBV7-2 and TRBJ1-5; D gene unclear. Germline CDR1 reads SGHTA; CDR2 reads FQGNSA. Trimming left V 1 base short and J 6 bases short, with 13 bases between. The CDR3 has 15 residues. The CDR3 protein is CASSLGGIRLQPQHF. The CDR3 DNA follows: TGTGCCAGCAGCTTAGGAGGGATCAGGCTTCAGCCCCAGCATTTT.

J is TRBJ1-6 and V is TRBV7-2, with 7 bases lining up with TRBD1. The V gene's germline CDR1 is SGHTA and CDR2 FQGNSA. The ends lost 2 bases at V and 5 bases at J; junction bases unmatched: 3. This CDR3 is built from 15 residues. As DNA, the CDR3 is TGTGCCAGCAGCTTAAAGGGGGCAGATAATTCACCCCTCCACTTT. It translates to CASSLKGADNSPLHF.

J is TRBJ2-1 and V is TRBV7-8; no firm D call. The CDR3 runs to 14 residues. The V and J ends lost 5 bases and 6 bases respectively, with 14 bases between them. The germline gives CDR1 SGHVS, CDR2 FQNEAQ. The CDR3 DNA follows: TGTGCCAGCAGCGAGTCTAGGGTCACCAATGAGCAGTTCTTC. Translated, it gives CASSESRVTNEQFF.

The rearrangement links TRBV15 to TRBJ2-5; 9 nucleotides agree with TRBD2. CDR3 length: 14 residues. Germline V gene sequence: CDR1 LNHNV, CDR2 YYDKDF (reference sequence). The V and J ends lost 4 bases and 4 bases, in that order; junction bases with no gene match: 4. The DNA of the CDR3 is TGTGCCACCAGCAATAGCGGGAGTGTAGAGACCCAGTACTTC. Amino acid sequence: CATSNSGSVETQYF.

There are a few counts of this clonotype. J is TRBJ2-5 and V is TRBV19, with D uncertain. This CDR3 is built from 13 residues. V was shortened by 3 bases and J by 9 bases, with 14 bases between the two germline ends. The germline gives CDR1 LNHDA, CDR2 SQIVND (reference sequence). The CDR3 DNA reads TGTGCCAGTAGTATTTTCGCCGGTGAGGCCCAGTACTTC. Its translation: CASSIFAGEAQYF.

This clonotype was observed a handful of times. The gene calls are TRBV11-2 and TRBJ2-2; D gene unclear. The CDR3 is 14 residues long. The V gene lost 1 base and the J gene lost 3 bases, with 6 bases spanning the gap. From germline, CDR1 is SGHAT and CDR2 FQNNGV. The DNA for the CDR3 is TGTGCCAGCAGCTTAGGGCAGTACACCGGGGAGCTGTTTTTT. Translated: CASSLGQYTGELFF. Filled out from reference TRBV11-2 and TRBJ2-2, the complete variable domain reads EAGVAQSPRYKIIEKRQSVAFWCNPISGHATLYWYQQILGQGPKLLIQFQNNGVVDDSQLPKDRFSAERLKGVDSTLKIQPAKLEDSAVYLCASSLGQYTGELFFGEGSRLTVL.

This clonotype was counted many times. V and J are TRBV7-2 and TRBJ1-4; 9 nucleotides match TRBD1. The germline CDR1 and CDR2 sequences are SGHTA and FQGNSA. With 4 bases clipped from V and 7 bases from J, the junction kept 1 base outside the gene matches. This CDR3 comprises 13 residues. CDR3 loop: CASSWGQGEKLFF. The CDR3 region has the DNA TGTGCCAGCAGCTGGGGACAGGGTGAAAAACTGTTTTTT.

The CDR3, as DNA: TGTGCCAGTAGTAGTTGGCAGGGGAAGGAGACTGAAGCTTTCTTT. Its translation is CASSSWQGKETEAFF. V is TRBV19 and J is TRBJ1-1; maybe TRBD1 (6 bases). With 4 bases removed from V and 5 bases from J, the gap between germline ends came to 17 bases. The germline CDR1 and CDR2 sequences are LNHDA and SQIVND (reference sequence). This CDR3 contains 15 residues.

In its sample, this clonotype was seen a few times. The CDR3 here is CASSLRSHTRRRGDGYTF. DNA for the CDR3: TGTGCCAGCAGTTTAAGATCGCACACAAGACGCCGCGGCGATGGCTACACCTTC. The chain couples TRBV12-3 or TRBV12-4 to TRBJ1-2; the D is unclear. The ends were cut back, 2 bases at V and 6 bases at J, with 25 bases in the middle. The CDR3 extends over 18 amino acids.

At least ten counts were recorded for this clonotype. V is TRBV7-8 and J is TRBJ1-1; D ambiguous. Looked up from germline, CDR1 is SGHVS and CDR2 is FQNEAQ. Trimming took 5 bases from V and 0 from J, leaving 13 bases between them. This CDR3 contains 15 residues. Written as DNA, the CDR3 is TGTGCCAGCAGCACCCACGGACGGGTGAACACTGAAGCTTTCTTT. It codes for CASSTHGRVNTEAFF.

The table lists this clonotype with a few counts. This sequence joins TRBV7-2 and TRBJ2-3; 7 nucleotides agree with TRBD1. CDR1 is SGHTA and CDR2 is FQGNSA in the germline V gene. V dropped 5 bases and J dropped 6; count of bases not matched to a gene: 14. The CDR3 consists of 16 residues. The CDR3 region has the DNA TGTGCCAGCAGCGCCGATCTAGGGGGCCCAGGGGATACGCAGTATTTT. It encodes CASSADLGGPGDTQYF.

This sequence joins TRBV7-8 and TRBJ2-1; tentative D call: TRBD1 (6 bases). The CDR3 sequence is 13 residues long. Germline values: CDR1 SGHVS, CDR2 FQNEAQ. V was cut by 5 bases and J by 9 bases, with 14 bases left in between. The CDR3 coding sequence is TGTGCCAGCAGCCAACAGGGTCCCGGTGAGCAGTTCTTC. Its protein product is CASSQQGPGEQFF.

This clonotype has only a few counts. The chain employs TRBV6-1 and TRBJ2-1, with a weak D call TRBD1 (6 bases). The CDR3 spans 14 residues. V gave up 5 bases and J gave up 9 bases, with 17 bases separating them. The germline gives CDR1 MNHNS, CDR2 SASEGT. In nucleotides, the CDR3 is TGTGCCAGCAGTTCCGACAGGAATGTGGGTGAGCAGTTCTTC. Its protein is CASSSDRNVGEQFF.

Many counts were recorded for this clonotype. V usage is TRBV7-8 and J usage is TRBJ2-1; the D gene is possibly TRBD2 (6 bases). CDR3 length equals 18 residues. Trimming took 5 bases from V and 7 from J, leaving 27 bases between them. Germline values: CDR1 SGHVS, CDR2 FQNEAQ. CDR3 amino acids: CASSERREYFTSRNEQFF. The CDR3 nucleotides read TGTGCCAGCAGCGAGCGGCGGGAATATTTCACCAGCCGGAATGAGCAGTTCTTC.

This clonotype was observed a single time. The rearrangement uses TRBV20-1 and TRBJ1-3, with 8 bases fitting TRBD1. Losses at the gene ends were 0 bases for V and 2 bases for J; bases not matched to a gene: 3. The CDR3 covers 15 residues. Germline V gene sequence: CDR1 DFQATT, CDR2 SNEGSKA (reference sequence). The CDR3 DNA is TGCAGTGCTAGAGAGCCAGGGGGCCCTGGAAACACCATATATTTT. Encoded protein: CSAREPGGPGNTIYF.

J is TRBJ2-1 and V is TRBV11-2; the D is unclear. CDR3 size: 11 residues. Trimming shortened V by 8 bases and J by 9 bases, and 11 bases separated the two germline ends. The germline V gene has CDR1 SGHAT and CDR2 FQNNGV. CDR3 DNA: TGTGCCAGCCGCCGGACGGTTGAGCAGTTCTTC. It encodes CASRRTVEQFF.

The V and J genes are TRBV20-1 and TRBJ2-7, with TRBD2 matching over 8 bases. The CDR3 is 13 amino acids. CDR1 DFQATT and CDR2 SNEGSKA come from the germline V gene (reference sequence). V shed 5 bases and J 1 base; nucleotides not matched to a gene: 4. CDR3 sequence reads: CSASTSASYEQYF. In DNA, the CDR3 is TGCAGTGCTTCGACTAGCGCTTCCTACGAGCAGTACTTC.